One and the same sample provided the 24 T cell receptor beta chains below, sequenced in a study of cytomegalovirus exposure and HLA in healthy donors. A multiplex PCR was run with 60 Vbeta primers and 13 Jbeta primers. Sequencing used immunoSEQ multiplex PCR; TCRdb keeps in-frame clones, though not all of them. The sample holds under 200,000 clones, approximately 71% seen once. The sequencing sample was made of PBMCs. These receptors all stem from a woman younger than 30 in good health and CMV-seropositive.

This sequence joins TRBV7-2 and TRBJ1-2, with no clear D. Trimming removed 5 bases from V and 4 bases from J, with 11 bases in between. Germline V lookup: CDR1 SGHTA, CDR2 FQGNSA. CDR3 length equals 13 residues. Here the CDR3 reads CASSLGLLYGYTF. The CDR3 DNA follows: TGTGCCAGCAGCCTAGGACTGCTCTATGGCTACACCTTC.

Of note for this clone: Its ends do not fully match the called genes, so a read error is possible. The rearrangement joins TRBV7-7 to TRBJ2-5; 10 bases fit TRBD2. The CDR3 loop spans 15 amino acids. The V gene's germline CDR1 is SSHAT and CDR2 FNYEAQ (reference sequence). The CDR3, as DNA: TGTGCTAGCAGCTTAGGGACTAGCGAGCAAGAGACCCAGTACTTC. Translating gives CASSLGTSEQETQYF.

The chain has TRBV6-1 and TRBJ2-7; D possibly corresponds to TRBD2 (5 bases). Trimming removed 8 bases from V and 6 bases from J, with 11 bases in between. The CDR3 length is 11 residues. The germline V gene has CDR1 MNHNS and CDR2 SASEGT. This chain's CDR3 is CASLHEGEQYF. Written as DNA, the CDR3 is TGTGCCAGCCTCCACGAGGGCGAGCAGTACTTC.

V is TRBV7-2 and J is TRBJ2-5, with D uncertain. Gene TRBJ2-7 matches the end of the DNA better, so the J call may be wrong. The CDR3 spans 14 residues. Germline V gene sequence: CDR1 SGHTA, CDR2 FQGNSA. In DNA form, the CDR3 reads TGTGCCAGCAGCTTAGATAGGTACAGCTACGAGCAGTACTTC. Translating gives CASSLDRYSYEQYF.

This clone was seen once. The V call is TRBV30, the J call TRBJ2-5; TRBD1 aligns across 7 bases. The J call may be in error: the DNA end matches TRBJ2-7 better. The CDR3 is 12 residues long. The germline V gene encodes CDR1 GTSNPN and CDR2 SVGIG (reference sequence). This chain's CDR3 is CAWDRDTYEQYF. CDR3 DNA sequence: TGTGCCTGGGACAGGGACACATACGAGCAGTACTTC.

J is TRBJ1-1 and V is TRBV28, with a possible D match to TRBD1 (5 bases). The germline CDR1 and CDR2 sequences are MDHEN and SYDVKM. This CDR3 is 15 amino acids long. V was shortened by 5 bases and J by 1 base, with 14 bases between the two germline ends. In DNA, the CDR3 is TGTGCCAGCAGTGGGGCCGACAGAAAGAACACTGAAGCTTTCTTT. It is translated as CASSGADRKNTEAFF.

Written as DNA, the CDR3 is TGTGCCAGCAGTGAATTTATGAACACTGAAGCTTTCTTT. It translates to CASSEFMNTEAFF. V and J are TRBV25-1 and TRBJ1-1; no firm D call. The germline CDR1 and CDR2 sequences are MGHDK and SYGVNS. The ends were cut back, 1 base at V and 0 bases at J, with 3 bases in the middle. The CDR3 spans 13 residues. The full variable domain, with the rest looked up from reference TRBV25-1 and TRBJ1-1, is EADIYQTPRYLVIGTGKKITLECSQTMGHDKMYWYQQDPGMELHLIHYSYGVNSTEKGDLSSESTVSRIRTEHFPLTLESARPSHTSQYLCASSEFMNTEAFFGQGTRLTVV.

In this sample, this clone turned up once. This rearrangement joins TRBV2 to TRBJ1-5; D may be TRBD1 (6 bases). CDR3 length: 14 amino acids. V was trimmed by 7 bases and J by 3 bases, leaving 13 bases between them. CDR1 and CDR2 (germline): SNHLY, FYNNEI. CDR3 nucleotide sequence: TGTGCCAGCACGGGGGGCTCTAACAATCAGCCCCAGCATTTT. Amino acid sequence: CASTGGSNNQPQHF.

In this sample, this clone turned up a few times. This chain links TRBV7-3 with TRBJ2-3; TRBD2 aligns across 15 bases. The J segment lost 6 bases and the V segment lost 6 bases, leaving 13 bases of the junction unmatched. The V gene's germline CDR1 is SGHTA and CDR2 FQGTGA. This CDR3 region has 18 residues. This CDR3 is CASSSPKGLAGGMDTQYF. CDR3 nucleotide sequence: TGTGCCAGCAGTTCGCCGAAAGGACTAGCGGGGGGGATGGATACGCAGTATTTT.

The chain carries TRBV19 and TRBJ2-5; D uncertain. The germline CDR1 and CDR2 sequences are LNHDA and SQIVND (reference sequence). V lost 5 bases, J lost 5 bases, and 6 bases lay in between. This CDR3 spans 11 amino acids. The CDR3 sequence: CASSPRETQYF. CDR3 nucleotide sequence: TGTGCCAGTAGTCCCCGTGAGACCCAGTACTTC.

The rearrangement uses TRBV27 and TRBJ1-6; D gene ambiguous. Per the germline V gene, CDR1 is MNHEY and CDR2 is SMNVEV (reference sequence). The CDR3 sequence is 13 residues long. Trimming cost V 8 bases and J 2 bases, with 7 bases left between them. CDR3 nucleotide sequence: TGTGCCAGCGGGGAGCCCTATAATTCACCCCTCCACTTT. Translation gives CASGEPYNSPLHF.

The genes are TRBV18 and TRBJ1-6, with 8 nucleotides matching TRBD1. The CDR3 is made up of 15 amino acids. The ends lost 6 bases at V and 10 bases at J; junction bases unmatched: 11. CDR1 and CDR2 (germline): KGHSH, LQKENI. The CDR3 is CASSPRQGAESPLHF. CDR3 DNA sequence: TGTGCCAGCTCCCCGAGGCAGGGGGCAGAGTCACCCCTCCACTTT.

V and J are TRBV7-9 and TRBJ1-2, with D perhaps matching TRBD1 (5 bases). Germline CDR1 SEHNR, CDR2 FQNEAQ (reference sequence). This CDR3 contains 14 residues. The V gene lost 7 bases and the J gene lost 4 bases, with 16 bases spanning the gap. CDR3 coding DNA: TGTGCCAGCAACCGAGGAGCAGGGCCCTATGGCTACACCTTC. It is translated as CASNRGAGPYGYTF.

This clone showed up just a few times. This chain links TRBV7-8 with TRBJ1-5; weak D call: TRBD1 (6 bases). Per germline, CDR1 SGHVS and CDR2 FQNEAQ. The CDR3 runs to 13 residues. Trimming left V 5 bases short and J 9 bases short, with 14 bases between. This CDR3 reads CASSLGGGRPQHF. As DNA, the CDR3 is TGTGCCAGCAGCCTGGGGGGGGGCCGGCCCCAGCATTTT.

CDR3 amino acids: CASSLDSRGTEAFF. CDR3 nucleotides: TGTGCCAGCAGTTTAGATTCCAGGGGCACTGAAGCTTTCTTT. V usage is TRBV27 and J usage is TRBJ1-1; D perhaps matches TRBD1 (6 bases). This CDR3 has 14 residues. Germline V lookup: CDR1 MNHEY, CDR2 SMNVEV (reference sequence). Trimming pared 2 bases from V and 4 bases from J, leaving 11 bases between.

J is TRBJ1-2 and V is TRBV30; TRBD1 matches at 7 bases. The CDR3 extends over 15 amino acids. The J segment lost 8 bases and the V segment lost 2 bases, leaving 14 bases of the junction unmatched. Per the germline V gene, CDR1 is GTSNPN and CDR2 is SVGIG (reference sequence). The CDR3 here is CAWSIKTGLTGGYTF. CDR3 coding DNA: TGTGCCTGGAGTATCAAGACAGGGTTGACTGGGGGCTACACCTTC.

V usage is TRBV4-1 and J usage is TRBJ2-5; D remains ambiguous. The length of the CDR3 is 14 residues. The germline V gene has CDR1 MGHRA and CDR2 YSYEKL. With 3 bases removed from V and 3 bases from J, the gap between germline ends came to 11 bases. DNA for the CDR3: TGCGCCAGCAGCCAGAGCCCTTTTGAAGAGACCCAGTACTTC. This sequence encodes CASSQSPFEETQYF.

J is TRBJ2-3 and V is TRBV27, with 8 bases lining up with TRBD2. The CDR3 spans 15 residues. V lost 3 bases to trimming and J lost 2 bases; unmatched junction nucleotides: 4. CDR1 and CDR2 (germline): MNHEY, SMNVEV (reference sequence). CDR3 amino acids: CASSLLAGNTDTQYF. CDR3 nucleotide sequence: TGTGCCAGCAGTTTGCTAGCGGGCAACACAGATACGCAGTATTTT.

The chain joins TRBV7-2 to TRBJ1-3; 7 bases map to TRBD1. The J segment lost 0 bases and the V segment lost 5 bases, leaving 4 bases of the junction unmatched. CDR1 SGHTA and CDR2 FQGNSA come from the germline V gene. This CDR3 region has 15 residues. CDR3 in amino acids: CASSPTGSSGNTIYF. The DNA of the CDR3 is TGTGCCAGCAGCCCGACAGGGAGCTCTGGAAACACCATATATTTT.

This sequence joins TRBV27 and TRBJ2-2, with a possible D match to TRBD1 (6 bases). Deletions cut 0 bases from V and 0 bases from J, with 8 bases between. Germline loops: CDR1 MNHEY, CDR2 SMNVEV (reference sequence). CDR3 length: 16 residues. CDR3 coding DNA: TGTGCCAGCAGTTTATCAGGGGGTTCGAACACCGGGGAGCTGTTTTTT. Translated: CASSLSGGSNTGELFF.

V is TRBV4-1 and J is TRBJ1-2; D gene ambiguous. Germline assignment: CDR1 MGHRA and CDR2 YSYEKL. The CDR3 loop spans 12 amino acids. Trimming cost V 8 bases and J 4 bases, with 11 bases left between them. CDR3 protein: CASGAVVYGYTF. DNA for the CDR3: TGCGCCAGCGGAGCGGTTGTCTATGGCTACACCTTC.

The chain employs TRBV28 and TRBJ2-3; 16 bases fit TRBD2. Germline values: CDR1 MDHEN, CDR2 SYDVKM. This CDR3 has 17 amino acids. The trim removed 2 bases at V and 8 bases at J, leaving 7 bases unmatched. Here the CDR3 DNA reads TGTGCCAGCAGTTTACGGGGGACTAGCGGGGGGGCCGGTACGCAGTATTTT. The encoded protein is CASSLRGTSGGAGTQYF.

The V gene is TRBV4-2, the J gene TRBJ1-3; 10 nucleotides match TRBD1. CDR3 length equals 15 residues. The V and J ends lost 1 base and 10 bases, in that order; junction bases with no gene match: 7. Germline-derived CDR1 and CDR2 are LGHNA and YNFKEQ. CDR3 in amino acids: CASSQGDRGQETIYF. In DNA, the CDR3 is TGTGCCAGCAGCCAAGGCGACAGGGGGCAAGAGACCATATATTTT.

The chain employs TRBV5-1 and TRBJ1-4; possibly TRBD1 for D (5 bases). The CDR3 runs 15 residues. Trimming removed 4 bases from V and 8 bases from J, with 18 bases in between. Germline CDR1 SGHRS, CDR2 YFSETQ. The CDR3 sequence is CASSLDGTETEKLFF. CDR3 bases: TGCGCCAGCAGCCTGGATGGGACTGAGACCGAAAAACTGTTTTTT.